These 28 T cell receptor beta chains were sequenced from one sample in a study of T cell responses to AZD1222 COVID-19 vaccine. Generated by immunoSEQ multiplex PCR, the TCRdb table keeps only in-frame clones and is missing some. Of about 150,000 clones in the sample, just under 95% were seen once. The sequencing used peripheral blood, collected on day 0 of AZD1222 vaccination. These TCRs come from an adult in good health.

The chain uses TRBV7-2 and TRBJ2-7, with D perhaps TRBD2 (6 bases). CDR1 and CDR2 from the germline V gene are SGHTA and FQGNSA. V gave up 4 bases and J gave up 0 bases, with 16 bases separating them. The CDR3 totals 16 residues. In nucleotides, the CDR3 is TGTGCCAGCAGCTCCTGGGTAGCGGATAGCTCCTACGAGCAGTACTTC. Amino acid sequence: CASSSWVADSSYEQYF.

The chain links TRBV5-4 to TRBJ1-5; D not resolved. Trimming stripped 0 bases from V and 5 bases from J, with 6 bases between. Germline V gene sequence: CDR1 SGHNT, CDR2 YYREEE (reference sequence). The CDR3 loop spans 13 amino acids. The CDR3 region is CASSLDGDQPQHF. DNA of the CDR3: TGTGCCAGCAGCTTGGATGGGGATCAGCCCCAGCATTTT.

This rearrangement joins TRBV7-8 to TRBJ2-5; 7 bases fit TRBD1. Germline lookup yields CDR1 SGHVS and CDR2 FQNEAQ. The junction had 5 bases not matched to a gene; V was cut back by 7 bases and J by 3 bases. There are 13 residues in the CDR3. CDR3 sequence (DNA): TGTGCCAGCACCCCAGGGGGAAAAGAGACCCAGTACTTC. Translation gives CASTPGGKETQYF.

This chain connects TRBV2 to TRBJ1-2, with TRBD1 matching 7 bases. J lost 0 bases, V lost 6 bases, and 10 bases had no gene match. CDR1 and CDR2 (germline): SNHLY, FYNNEI. The CDR3 is 16 residues long. The CDR3 loop is CASSPTGKSANYGYTF. CDR3 sequence (DNA): TGTGCCAGCAGCCCGACAGGGAAATCAGCTAACTATGGCTACACCTTC.

The chain joins TRBV4-2 to TRBJ1-1; 7 bases match TRBD1. V was pared by 0 bases and J by 13 bases, with 14 bases of the junction left unmatched. The CDR3 length is 15 residues. The germline gives CDR1 LGHNA, CDR2 YNFKEQ. The CDR3 loop is CASSQDGGVGTDIFF. For the CDR3, the DNA is TGTGCCAGCAGCCAAGACGGTGGGGTGGGGACAGACATTTTCTTT.

This clone has a single count. The chain is built from TRBV6-5 and TRBJ2-2; TRBD1 matches at 7 bases. The CDR3 is 15 amino acids. With V trimmed by 0 bases and J by 11 bases, 9 bases remained unmatched. Germline-derived CDR1 and CDR2 are MNHEY and SVGAGI. The CDR3 region is CASSYSQGRRSELFF. The CDR3 DNA reads as TGTGCCAGCAGTTACTCACAGGGGCGAAGGTCCGAGCTGTTTTTT.

The genes are TRBV30 and TRBJ1-1; TRBD1 might be the D (5 bases). V shed 5 bases and J shed 4 bases, with 8 bases lying between them. CDR1 and CDR2 (germline): GTSNPN, SVGIG (reference sequence). The CDR3 loop spans 11 amino acids. CDR3: CAWAGGTEAFF. In DNA form, the CDR3 reads TGTGCCTGGGCGGGGGGCACTGAAGCTTTCTTT.

The chain joins TRBV15 to TRBJ2-7; no clear D. Germline lookup yields CDR1 LNHNV and CDR2 YYDKDF (reference sequence). V was pared by 1 base and J by 3 bases, with 4 bases between. This CDR3 is built from 12 residues. The CDR3 bases are TGTGCCACCAGCAGAGTTAACTACGAGCAGTACTTC. This gives the protein CATSRVNYEQYF.

The chain combines TRBV5-6 with TRBJ1-4; D remains ambiguous. V dropped 4 bases and J dropped 3 bases, with 13 bases sitting between them. The CDR3 totals 15 residues. Germline V gives CDR1 SGHDT, CDR2 YYEEEE. This CDR3 is CASSPGSAPNEKLFF. The CDR3 DNA reads TGTGCCAGCAGCCCGGGGTCCGCGCCTAATGAAAAACTGTTTTTT.

This chain joins TRBV7-2 and TRBJ1-6; D unclear. Trimming left V 7 bases short and J 0 bases short, with 7 bases between. The CDR3 spans 14 residues. The germline gives CDR1 SGHTA, CDR2 FQGNSA. CDR3 nucleotide sequence: TGTGCCAGCAACACGGGCTCCTATAATTCACCCCTCCACTTT. Protein sequence: CASNTGSYNSPLHF.

This clone was detected only once. The chain links TRBV27 to TRBJ2-3; D remains ambiguous. Germline values: CDR1 MNHEY, CDR2 SMNVEV (reference sequence). V shed 8 bases and J shed 2 bases, with 14 bases lying between them. This CDR3 comprises 14 residues. This chain's CDR3 is CASVPRGYTDTQYF. CDR3 coding DNA: TGTGCCAGCGTCCCACGCGGTTACACAGATACGCAGTATTTT.

This chain joins TRBV9 and TRBJ1-6, with 11 nucleotides matching TRBD1. Germline V gene sequence: CDR1 SGDLS, CDR2 YYNGEE. The CDR3 runs 18 residues. The trim removed 0 bases at V and 4 bases at J, leaving 6 bases unmatched. The CDR3: CASSVVSGTGGYNSPLHF. DNA of the CDR3: TGTGCCAGCAGCGTAGTGTCAGGGACAGGGGGATATAATTCACCCCTCCACTTT. Together with reference TRBV9 and TRBJ1-6, the CDR3 gives the full variable domain: DSGVTQTPKHLITATGQRVTLRCSPRSGDLSVYWYQQSLDQGLQFLIQYYNGEERAKGNILERFSAQQFPDLHSELNLSSLELGDSALYFCASSVVSGTGGYNSPLHFGNGTRLTVT.

The chain carries TRBV7-8 and TRBJ1-6, with D unresolved. The CDR3 has 17 residues. Germline V gene lookup returns CDR1 SGHVS and CDR2 FQNEAQ. Trimming took 7 bases from V and 4 from J, leaving 20 bases between them. This CDR3 reads CASTDPRVAGYNSPLHF. The CDR3 coding sequence is TGTGCCAGCACCGATCCCCGGGTGGCAGGATATAATTCACCCCTCCACTTT.

The rearrangement uses TRBV27 and TRBJ1-1; D unclear. The CDR3 sequence is 12 residues long. V shed 6 bases and J shed 3 bases, with 8 bases lying between them. CDR1 and CDR2 from the germline V gene are MNHEY and SMNVEV (reference sequence). The DNA of the CDR3 is TGTGCCAGCAGCCGGCCGGACACTGAAGCTTTCTTT. Translated: CASSRPDTEAFF.

This rearrangement joins TRBV5-1 to TRBJ1-1; TRBD1 aligns across 8 bases. CDR1 and CDR2 (germline): SGHRS, YFSETQ. The CDR3 contains 14 residues. V shed 6 bases, J shed 6 bases, and the junction held 10 bases outside the gene matches. CDR3: CASTPGGALPEAFF. The CDR3 nucleotides read TGCGCCAGCACCCCAGGGGGCGCCTTGCCTGAAGCTTTCTTT.

The J gene is TRBJ1-2, the V gene TRBV7-2; 7 bases are a match to TRBD1. Trimming took 5 bases from V and 2 from J; bases not matched to a gene: 5. Germline CDR1 and CDR2: SGHTA and FQGNSA. The CDR3 totals 14 residues. The DNA for the CDR3 is TGTGCCAGCAGCCTCGCAGGGGGGAACTATGGCTACACCTTC. It specifies CASSLAGGNYGYTF.

The DNA of the CDR3 is TGTGCCAGCAGCGTAGGGCTAGCGGATACAGATACGCAGTATTTT. The encoded protein is CASSVGLADTDTQYF. The rearrangement links TRBV9 to TRBJ2-3; TRBD2 aligns across 7 bases. Germline values: CDR1 SGDLS, CDR2 YYNGEE. The CDR3 is 15 residues long. With V trimmed by 0 bases and J by 3 bases, 4 bases remained unmatched.

The rearrangement uses TRBV6-5 and TRBJ2-5; either TRBD1 or TRBD2 may fit D (6 bases each). From germline, CDR1 is MNHEY and CDR2 SVGAGI. The CDR3 consists of 15 residues. Trimming took off 0 bases at V and 4 bases at J, with 12 bases between the two ends. CDR3 in DNA: TGTGCCAGCAGTTACTCGAAAAGGGGGGCAGAGACCCAGTACTTC. Translation: CASSYSKRGAETQYF.

This chain links TRBV7-2 with TRBJ2-1; a weak D match, TRBD1 (5 bases). V lost 5 bases to trimming and J lost 8 bases, with 13 bases between them. The CDR3 runs 13 residues. The V gene's germline CDR1 is SGHTA and CDR2 FQGNSA. CDR3 bases: TGTGCCAGCAGCCAGACAGTTTGGGATGAGCAGTTCTTC. Translated: CASSQTVWDEQFF.

V is TRBV7-2 and J is TRBJ2-1, with 8 bases lining up with TRBD1. Germline trimming cut 1 base from V and 9 bases from J; bases unmatched to any gene: 11. This CDR3 comprises 16 residues. In germline, CDR1 is SGHTA, CDR2 FQGNSA. The CDR3 here is CASSLVIRGRRVEQFF. In DNA, the CDR3 is TGTGCCAGCAGCTTAGTCATCAGGGGGCGCAGGGTTGAGCAGTTCTTC. The whole variable domain, remainder taken from reference TRBV7-2 and TRBJ2-1, is GAGVSQSPSNKVTEKGKDVELRCDPISGHTALYWYRQSLGQGLEFLIYFQGNSAPDKSGLPSDRFSAERTGGSVSTLTIQRTQQEDSAVYLCASSLVIRGRRVEQFFGPGTRLTVL.

V is TRBV6-5 and J is TRBJ2-7; D is possibly TRBD2 (5 bases). V lost 2 bases, J lost 4 bases, and 6 bases lay in between. Germline V CDR1 and CDR2: MNHEY, SVGAGI. The length of the CDR3 is 12 residues. The CDR3 DNA sequence: TGTGCCAGCAGTTACGGGGAGTACGAGCAGTACTTC. Its protein product is CASSYGEYEQYF.

The chain recombines TRBV4-3 with TRBJ2-7; weak D call: TRBD1 (6 bases). V lost 0 bases and J 3 bases, leaving 12 bases between the germline ends. Germline loops: CDR1 LGHNA, CDR2 YSLEER. CDR3 length: 15 residues. The chain's CDR3 is CASSQDHRVYYEQYF. CDR3 nucleotides: TGCGCCAGCAGCCAAGATCACAGGGTTTACTACGAGCAGTACTTC.

The rearrangement links TRBV19 to TRBJ1-5, with D unclear. The V gene lost 1 base and the J gene lost 0 bases, with 4 bases spanning the gap. Germline V lookup: CDR1 LNHDA, CDR2 SQIVND (reference sequence). The CDR3 is 14 residues long. CDR3 DNA: TGTGCCAGTAGTATAGGCGGTAGCAATCAGCCCCAGCATTTT. Its translation is CASSIGGSNQPQHF.

Here the CDR3 reads CSVSSPRAGELFF. The CDR3 bases are TGCAGCGTTAGCTCCCCAAGGGCCGGGGAGCTGTTTTTT. The V gene is TRBV29-1, the J gene TRBJ2-2; D uncertain. CDR1 SQVTM and CDR2 ANQGSEA come from the germline V gene. Trimming took off 5 bases at V and 6 bases at J, with 13 bases between the two ends. CDR3 length equals 13 residues.

The chain employs TRBV5-5 and TRBJ1-1, with D unresolved. Germline CDR1 and CDR2: SGHKS and YYEKEE (reference sequence). V lost 4 bases and J lost 5, with 18 bases in between. This CDR3 has 15 amino acids. Here the CDR3 reads CASSRTDMGGTEAFF. The CDR3 DNA is TGTGCCAGCAGCAGAACAGACATGGGAGGGACTGAAGCTTTCTTT.

The chain carries TRBV6-5 and TRBJ1-1; D may be TRBD1 (6 bases). Germline values: CDR1 MNHEY, CDR2 SVGAGI. The CDR3 is 16 amino acids. With 0 bases removed from V and 3 bases from J, the gap between germline ends came to 14 bases. DNA for the CDR3: TGTGCCAGCAGTTACTCGTCGACAGGTTACTACACTGAAGCTTTCTTT. Amino acid sequence: CASSYSSTGYYTEAFF.

V and J are TRBV10-2 and TRBJ2-1; possible D gene TRBD2, 5 bases. The CDR3 has 15 amino acids. The V gene's germline CDR1 is WSHSY and CDR2 SAAADI. V was cut by 6 bases and J by 4 bases, with 16 bases left in between. The CDR3 region has the DNA TGCGCCAGCAGGCCCTTCGGCGGGTCTTACAATGAGCAGTTCTTC. Translating it yields CASRPFGGSYNEQFF.

This chain connects TRBV30 to TRBJ2-7, with 13 bases fitting TRBD2. V gave up 3 bases and J gave up 3 bases; unmatched junction bases: 8. Germline CDR1 reads GTSNPN; CDR2 reads SVGIG (reference sequence). This CDR3 comprises 16 residues. The CDR3 region is CAWRGVGTSGNYEQYF. The CDR3 DNA follows: TGTGCCTGGAGGGGGGTCGGGACTAGCGGGAACTACGAGCAGTACTTC.